This T cell receptor beta chain emerged from a study of T cells in Graves' hyperthyroidism and ophthalmopathy. Across the study: Upon initial diagnosis and before any treatment, peripheral blood was collected.

The study enrolled patients aged 18 to 65 with newly diagnosed hyperthyroidism of under 2 months' duration. RNA transcripts yielded amplified TCR beta CDR3 regions. Researchers ran a first-round RT-PCR on the TCR CDR3 using the HTBI primer set. TCRdb re-derived calls from the multiplex PCR reads in MiXCR, one entry per CDR3 protein. This sample has hundreds of thousands of distinct CDR3 sequences; over 35% occur once, and the top ten carry approximately 8.7%. Note on this clonotype: At one of its ends the junction is not consistent with the germline gene, which may arise from a read error.

CDR1 is SGDLS and CDR2 is YYNGEE in the germline V gene. The CDR3 covers 14 residues. This clonotype was sampled from a man younger than 30 with Graves' hyperthyroidism. The sequencing input was blood. The V gene is TRBV9, the J gene TRBJ2-5; the D gene is possibly TRBD2 (6 bases). The CDR3 loop reads CVSSVGPEGETQYF. CDR3 nucleotides: TGTGTCAGCAGCGTAGGCCCGGAGGGAGAGACCCAGTACTTC.